This TCR beta chain was captured in a study of shared clonotypes between healthy human individuals. Per the original methods: Filtering differed for immunoSEQ, which gave only junction sequences without quality scores. Here immunoSEQ multiplex PCR was the method, and the copy in TCRdb shows in-frame clones only, minus some. V, J and clone size derive from that table, while D and trimming were established from the DNA sequence. The sample lists under 1,100,000 clones, more than 75% occurring once. Germline CDR1 is LGHNA and CDR2 is YSLEER. This CDR3 has 18 amino acids. V was clipped by 0 bases and J by 0 bases, with 15 bases between them.

Material for sequencing was memory CD4+ T cells from PBMCs. The subset was: CD45RA-negative fraction. The clonotype comes from a young man in good health. Some clones in this sample may be carry-over from other donors' samples. This sequence joins TRBV4-3 and TRBJ2-4; D remains unclear. CDR3 loop: CASSQETRSPIAKNIQYF. The CDR3 DNA sequence: TGCGCCAGCAGCCAAGAAACCCGGAGCCCTATAGCCAAAAACATTCAGTACTTC.